These T cell receptor beta chains were read from a single sample in a study of cytomegalovirus exposure and HLA in healthy donors. Using immunoSEQ multiplex PCR, the repertoire was profiled, and TCRdb retains in-frame clones only, with some absent. The sample records some 98,000 clones, around 85% being singletons. Sequences were obtained from PBMCs. Receptors were obtained from a woman aged 30 to 39 in good health and CMV-seronegative. CDR3s include the opening cysteine and the closing phenylalanine or tryptophan. A D gene is named only where the DNA matches it firmly. Where a row states a size, it is once, few, many or the class of an expanded clone; other rows omit it.

CASSVLGLAGDQYF	TGTGCCAGCAGCGTACTTGGACTAGCGGGAGATCAGTACTTC	-	TRBJ2-7	TRBD2	TRBV9
CASSYLGTGVNQPQHF	TGTGCCAGCAGTTACCTTGGGACAGGGGTCAATCAGCCCCAGCATTTT	-	TRBJ1-5	TRBD1	TRBV28
CASSLGQNHNTEAFF	TGCGCCAGCAGCTTGGGACAGAATCACAACACTGAAGCTTTCTTT	-	TRBJ1-1	-	TRBV5-1
CASSFNRANTEAFF	TGTGCCAGCAGCTTTAACAGGGCAAACACTGAAGCTTTCTTT	-	TRBJ1-1	-	TRBV5-4
CASSLAWGGAFF	TGTGCCAGCAGCTTAGCTTGGGGGGGGGCTTTCTTT	once	TRBJ1-1	-	TRBV7-2
CASSLGAGSKDYGYTF	TGCGCCAGCAGCCTGGGGGCAGGGTCAAAGGACTATGGCTACACCTTC	-	TRBJ1-2	-	TRBV5-1
CASSPGTGVPLAGGYTF	TGCGCCAGCAGCCCCGGGACAGGAGTCCCCCTAGCGGGAGGCTACACCTTC	-	TRBJ1-2	TRBD1	TRBV5-1
CASSLFGGRRETQYF	TGTGCCAGCAGCTTATTTGGCGGGAGAAGAGAGACCCAGTACTTC	-	TRBJ2-5	TRBD2	TRBV11-2
CASSESGGSNQPQHF	TGTGCCAGCAGTGAATCGGGTGGTAGCAATCAGCCCCAGCATTTT	-	TRBJ1-5	-	TRBV6-1
CATREPQHF	TGTGCCACCCGGGAACCCCAGCATTTT	-	TRBJ1-5	-	TRBV5-4
CASSLGWTGGLEAFF	TGTGCCAGCAGCTTGGGGTGGACAGGAGGTCTTGAAGCTTTCTTT	-	TRBJ1-1	TRBD1	TRBV5-8
CASSISEGAYEQYF	TGTGCCAGTAGTATATCTGAGGGGGCCTACGAGCAGTACTTC	-	TRBJ2-7	-	TRBV19
CASSLLGGGLAGAYEQYF	TGTGCCAGCAGCTTGCTGGGAGGAGGCCTAGCGGGTGCCTACGAGCAGTACTTC	-	TRBJ2-7	TRBD2	TRBV5-6
CASSLRQGNGETQYF	TGTGCCAGCAGTTTAAGGCAGGGGAACGGGGAGACCCAGTACTTC	-	TRBJ2-5	-	TRBV28
CASRGGGLRGYTF	TGTGCCAGCAGGGGGGGAGGGCTCCGGGGCTACACCTTC	-	TRBJ1-2	-	TRBV6-5
CASSTGGRTAGYTF	TGTGCCAGTAGTACCGGGGGACGAACAGCTGGCTACACCTTC	-	TRBJ1-2	-	TRBV19
CASSPQVGGEKLFF	TGTGCCAGCAGCCCACAGGTGGGGGGTGAAAAACTGTTTTTT	-	TRBJ1-4	-	TRBV7-9